The TCR beta chain under discussion was sequenced for a study of cytomegalovirus exposure and HLA in healthy donors. The CDR3 consists of 15 residues. Germline CDR1 PRHDT, CDR2 FYEKMQ (reference sequence). V lost 5 bases, J lost 2 bases, and 13 bases lay in between. Primers: 60 Vbeta forward and 13 Jbeta reverse. Produced via immunoSEQ multiplex PCR; TCRdb's table is partial and in-frame only. The sample records about 120,000 clones, approximately 80% being singletons. Sequenced material: PBMCs. This TCR was recovered from a man aged 30 to 39 in good health and CMV-seronegative. V is TRBV13 and J is TRBJ2-1, with TRBD1 as a possible D gene (6 bases). The CDR3 DNA is TGTGCCAGCAGCGGAGACAGGCGGACCTACAATGAGCAGTTCTTC. Protein product: CASSGDRRTYNEQFF. The complete variable domain, with remaining parts taken from reference TRBV13 and TRBJ2-1, reads AAGVIQSPRHLIKEKRETATLKCYPIPRHDTVYWYQQGPGQDPQFLISFYEKMQSDKGSIPDRFSAQQFSDYHSELNMSSLELGDSALYFCASSGDRRTYNEQFFGPGTRLTVL.